This section outlines one T cell receptor (beta chain) sequence together with its context. The antigen it binds to is not known. One base away there is no much larger clone; base qualities are not given. This specimen includes other DNA sequences encoding the same CDR3. The data derive from a study of CD8+ T cells in alopecia areata listed by TCRdb under 2018. Regarding the complete study: The treated patients, all with moderate-to-severe alopecia areata, were enrolled in an open-label pilot trial of oral tofacitinib given at 5 to 10 mg twice daily. In humans, TCRbeta sequencing was performed on scalp tissue and on sorted CD4+ and CD8+ peripheral blood T cells from healthy controls and from patients with patchy or totalis/universalis alopecia areata. RNA was extracted with the PAXgene miRNA kit for fixed scalp, the miRNeasy kit for PBMCs, and the RNeasy kit for mouse skin. Clonality in the scalp was compared among normal scalp (n=4), patchy alopecia areata scalp (n=8), and alopecia totalis/universalis scalp (n=8). Tofacitinib was administered for 6 to 18 months, and 6 months of follow-up off drug were then conducted to assess delayed response and recurrence. In both human patients and the C3H/HeJ mouse model, the study applied high-throughput TCRbeta sequencing to look at T cell clonal expansion in alopecia areata. The SALT score, which quantifies the percentage of affected scalp surface area, was used to measure disease severity in treated patients. TCRbeta CDR3 regions were amplified by immunoSEQ multiplex PCR using 35 Vbeta forward and 13 Jbeta reverse primers. Tofacitinib-treated patients had biopsies at baseline and at 4 and 24 weeks of treatment, with a later scalp biopsy in several patients. The full study reports these points: Many expanded lesional clones persisted in scalp and blood during tofacitinib treatment, which may partly explain relapse after stopping treatment. Shared TCR sequences between patients were less evident than in mice, which may be partly attributable to HLA diversity in the patient population. Because the treated cohort was small and had just a single nonresponder, larger studies are needed to establish links between baseline CD8+ expansion and response. Compared with normal scalp, lesional scalp had higher clonality and more expanded CD8+ clones, particularly in alopecia totalis/universalis, a pattern that suggests antigenic drive. Resident alphabeta T cells in normal human skin are also sequenced, complicating scalp TCR repertoire analysis, unlike mouse skin dominated by gammadelta T cells. With tofacitinib, both scalp clonality and the number of expanded CD8+ clones among the top 100 scalp clones went down significantly.

The treatment or condition label, as the study defines it: oral pan-JAK inhibitor, 5-10 mg twice daily. Peripheral blood and lesional scalp punch biopsies were obtained from patients with alopecia areata. PBMCs were isolated by density centrifugation and stained for CD3, CD4 and CD8, and CD4+ and CD8+ T cells were sorted on a FACSAria. Relative to germline, V is 1 base shorter and J is 5 bases shorter, with 9 bases between their ends. CDR3 length: 13 amino acids, cysteine to phenylalanine. The read is trimmed to its CDR3 DNA, 39 bases read in frame from base 1. CDR1 and CDR2 are read off the germline V gene as SGHRS and YFSETQ. Library prep was done by the immunoSEQ multiplex PCR assay. To provide template for TCR sequencing, every sample had RNA extracted and reverse transcribed into cDNA. SuperScript III was used to make first-strand cDNA, primed with a 2:1 mix of oligo-dT and random hexamers. Amplification bias was assessed with a synthetic immune receptor repertoire, and residual bias was removed computationally. The published analysis was carried out like this. Raw reads were preprocessed to remove errors, and CDR3 was defined according to IMGT conventions as the region from the conserved cysteine to phenylalanine. To get clonality, Shannon entropy was normalized by log2 of the number of productive unique TCRs and the result was subtracted from 1. Whether each scalp clone was CD4 or CD8 was inferred by checking scalp TCRbeta sequences against the CD4 and CD8 repertoires from sorted blood. TCRdb took this table from immuneACCESS and kept in-frame rearrangements with V and J called. Such tables lack part of the clones; where checked against another copy, unresolved V genes explain under half of the gap, and the rest is unexplained. V, J and clone size derive from that table, while D and trimming were established from the DNA sequence. This sample gives approximately 210,000 clones in total; around two fifths of them show up just once. Together, the top ten hold 2% to 3% of the sample.

The chain is made from TRBV5-1 and TRBJ2-5, and possibly TRBD1, on 6 matching bases. The receptor's source is a human donor with alopecia areata. This material consisted of CD4+ T cells sorted from blood, taken at approximately week 36, from a patient treated with tofacitinib. This receptor carries the CDR3 CASSLQGQETQYF. The sequenced DNA is TGCGCCAGCAGCTTGCAGGGGCAGGAGACCCAGTACTTC.